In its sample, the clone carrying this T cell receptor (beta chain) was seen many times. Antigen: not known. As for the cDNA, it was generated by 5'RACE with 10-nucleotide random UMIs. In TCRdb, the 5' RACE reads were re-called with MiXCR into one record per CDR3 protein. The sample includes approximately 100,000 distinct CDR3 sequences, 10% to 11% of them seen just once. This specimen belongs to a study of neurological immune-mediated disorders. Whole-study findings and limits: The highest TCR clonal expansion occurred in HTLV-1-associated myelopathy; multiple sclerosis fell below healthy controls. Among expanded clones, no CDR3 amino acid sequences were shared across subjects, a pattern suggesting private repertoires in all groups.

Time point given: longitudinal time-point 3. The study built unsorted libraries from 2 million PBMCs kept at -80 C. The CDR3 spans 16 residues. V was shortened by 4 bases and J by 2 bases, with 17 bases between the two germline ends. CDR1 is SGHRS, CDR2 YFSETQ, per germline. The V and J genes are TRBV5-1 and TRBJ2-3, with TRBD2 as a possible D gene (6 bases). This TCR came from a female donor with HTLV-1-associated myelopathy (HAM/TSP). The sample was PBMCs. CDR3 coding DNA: TGCGCCAGCAGCCCCGGACTACTCATAACCACAGATACGCAGTATTTT. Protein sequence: CASSPGLLITTDTQYF.